Presented here are 14 T cell receptor beta chains from one specimen sequenced in a study of shared clonotypes between healthy human individuals. The data were produced by immunoSEQ multiplex PCR, yet TCRdb's version contains in-frame clones alone and is incomplete. The profile shows some 2,000,000 clones, about 95% of them singletons. CD45RO-negative CD8 cells positively selected for CCR7 made up the naive population, which excluded terminally differentiated effector memory CD45RA+ cells. Source material: naive CD8+ T cells sorted from blood. These receptors were obtained from a man between 18 and 35 years old in good health.

The chain is built from TRBV9 and TRBJ2-1; no clear D gene. Trimming removed 1 base at V and 6 bases at J, with 17 bases between. CDR1 SGDLS and CDR2 YYNGEE come from the germline V gene. This CDR3 comprises 16 residues. The CDR3 sequence is CASSVTPDGAFNEQFF. The CDR3 nucleotides are TGTGCCAGCAGCGTAACCCCAGATGGTGCCTTCAATGAGCAGTTCTTC.

The J gene is TRBJ1-6, the V gene TRBV5-6, with a possible D match to TRBD1 (5 bases). V shed 3 bases and J shed 0 bases, with 13 bases lying between them. Germline V gene sequence: CDR1 SGHDT, CDR2 YYEEEE. This CDR3 has 17 amino acids. As DNA, the CDR3 is TGTGCCAGCAGCTGGGGCGGGGCAGCCTCCTATAATTCACCCCTCCACTTT. Translation: CASSWGGAASYNSPLHF. Using reference TRBV5-6 and TRBJ1-6 for the parts outside the CDR3, the full variable domain is DAGVTQSPTHLIKTRGQQVTLRCSPKSGHDTVSWYQQALGQGPQFIFQYYEEEERQRGNFPDRFSGHQFPNYSSELNVNALLLGDSALYLCASSWGGAASYNSPLHFGNGTRLTVT.

In regard to this clone: The same CDR3 arises from other DNA sequences in this sample as well. The chain joins TRBV9 to TRBJ1-1; tentative D call: TRBD1 (5 bases). V lost 4 bases to trimming and J lost 4 bases, with 8 bases between them. The CDR3 contains 12 residues. Per the germline V gene, CDR1 is SGDLS and CDR2 is YYNGEE. CDR3 sequence: CASSTGGTEAFF. The CDR3 region has the DNA TGTGCCAGCAGCACGGGGGGCACTGAAGCTTTCTTT.

The rearrangement links TRBV4-1 to TRBJ2-7, with D possibly being TRBD2 (5 bases). CDR1 and CDR2 from the germline V gene are MGHRA and YSYEKL. The CDR3 totals 16 residues. Trimming shortened V by 0 bases and J by 0 bases, and 12 bases separated the two germline ends. The CDR3 DNA reads as TGCGCCAGCAGCCAAGAGTCAGGACTTGACTCCTACGAGCAGTACTTC. Protein sequence: CASSQESGLDSYEQYF.

The rearrangement uses TRBV9 and TRBJ2-2; D might be TRBD1 or TRBD2, each matching 5 bases. V lost 4 bases and J 6 bases, leaving 10 bases between the germline ends. The CDR3 has 13 amino acids. The germline gives CDR1 SGDLS, CDR2 YYNGEE. CDR3 DNA sequence: TGTGCCAGCAGCCTCCTGGGGGCCGGGGAGCTGTTTTTT. It translates to CASSLLGAGELFF.

The chain uses TRBV9 and TRBJ2-5; TRBD2 matches at 7 bases. V shed 4 bases, J shed 2 bases, and the junction held 5 bases outside the gene matches. This CDR3 has 14 residues. Looked up from germline, CDR1 is SGDLS and CDR2 is YYNGEE. The CDR3 nucleotides are TGTGCCAGCAGCCCCAGACTAGCACAAGAGACCCAGTACTTC. Translating gives CASSPRLAQETQYF.

The chain is built from TRBV7-6 and TRBJ2-7, with D perhaps matching TRBD2 (5 bases). V lost 1 base and J lost 3, with 13 bases in between. This CDR3 has 15 residues. Germline CDR1 and CDR2: SGHVS and FNYEAQ. CDR3 residues: CASSLGHSEFYEQYF. The CDR3 DNA sequence: TGTGCCAGCAGCTTAGGTCATAGCGAGTTCTACGAGCAGTACTTC.

The rearrangement links TRBV5-1 to TRBJ2-1; the match to TRBD1 covers 9 bases. CDR3 length: 14 residues. The J segment lost 6 bases and the V segment lost 3 bases, leaving 4 bases of the junction unmatched. Germline CDR1 SGHRS, CDR2 YFSETQ. The CDR3 is CASSSGTGSNEQFF. CDR3 DNA sequence: TGCGCCAGCAGCTCCGGGACAGGGTCCAATGAGCAGTTCTTC.

The count of this clone is one. The rearrangement joins TRBV14 to TRBJ1-3, with 8 bases lining up with TRBD1. CDR1 is SGHDN and CDR2 is FVKESK in the germline V gene. There are 17 residues in the CDR3. V dropped 0 bases and J dropped 7; count of bases not matched to a gene: 11. CDR3 in amino acids: CASSQDGVGTGRNTIYF. The CDR3, as DNA: TGTGCCAGCAGCCAAGATGGGGTGGGGACAGGACGGAACACCATATATTTT.

This chain uses TRBV5-6 with TRBJ2-7; 8 bases line up with TRBD1. The CDR3 spans 14 residues. V dropped 2 bases and J dropped 5; count of bases not matched to a gene: 6. Per germline, CDR1 SGHDT and CDR2 YYEEEE. This chain's CDR3 is CASSFEDRVDEQYF. In DNA, the CDR3 is TGTGCCAGCAGCTTTGAGGACAGGGTTGACGAGCAGTACTTC.

The CDR3 DNA follows: TGTGCCATCAGGCCCCGGACAGGGAATAGCACAGATACGCAGTATTTT. This translates into CAIRPRTGNSTDTQYF. J is TRBJ2-3 and V is TRBV10-3; 8 nucleotides match TRBD1. The trim removed 6 bases at V and 0 bases at J, leaving 8 bases unmatched. Looked up from germline, CDR1 is ENHRY and CDR2 is SYGVKD. This CDR3 spans 16 amino acids.

The chain uses TRBV2 and TRBJ2-7, with a possible D match to TRBD1 (5 bases). V was pared by 6 bases and J by 4 bases, with 16 bases between. Germline loops: CDR1 SNHLY, CDR2 FYNNEI. The CDR3 extends over 14 amino acids. CDR3 loop: CASRGQTEFYEQYF. In DNA form, the CDR3 reads TGTGCCAGCAGGGGGCAGACAGAGTTTTACGAGCAGTACTTC.

A word on this clone: Other DNA sequences in this specimen translate into the identical CDR3. The chain employs TRBV27 and TRBJ2-7; tentative D call: TRBD2 (6 bases). The germline V gene has CDR1 MNHEY and CDR2 SMNVEV (reference sequence). The V gene lost 3 bases and the J gene lost 1 base, with 10 bases spanning the gap. The CDR3 has 14 residues. CDR3 DNA: TGTGCCAGCAGTTTGGGAGGCCTTTCCTACGAGCAGTACTTC. Translation gives CASSLGGLSYEQYF.

The rearrangement uses TRBV25-1 and TRBJ1-1; 9 nucleotides agree with TRBD1. The V segment lost 0 bases and the J segment 11 bases; nucleotides outside the gene matches: 4. This CDR3 is 13 amino acids long. CDR1 and CDR2 from the germline V gene are MGHDK and SYGVNS. CDR3 coding DNA: TGTGCCAGCAGTGAATATGGGGACAGGGTGGCTTTCTTT. The encoded protein is CASSEYGDRVAFF.